This TCR beta chain was observed in a study of blood T cells in healthy people across ages (dated by TCRdb to between 2015 and 2016). For the wider study: In model experiments, roughly one uniquely barcoded TCR beta cDNA molecule per two T cells was captured by template switching. Using deep sequencing normalized with unique cDNA molecular identifiers, the study measured how TCR beta repertoire diversity changes with age. The donors were split into four age groups: young (average around 15 years), middle-aged (39), aged (62) and long-lived (over 80). To avoid experimental bias, donors of different ages were spread randomly across the sequencing lanes. Using the same blood draw, the study looked at two additional independent replicas of 1 million unique cDNA reads for two donors, one aged 18 to 29 and the other aged 80 or older.

The library was obtained by 5' RACE. TCRdb shows the sequencer as Illumina HiSeq 2500. A second 7 to 11 cycle PCR used a sample-barcoded 5' primer and a J-beta primer mix. Each TCR beta cDNA molecule received a unique molecular identifier from a template-switch 5' adaptor carrying 12 random nucleotides. Each sample yielded at least 3 million CDR3-containing paired-end reads. First-strand cDNA was synthesized from all RNA with the Mint cDNA synthesis kit, primed by a TRBC-specific oligonucleotide. Following uracil-DNA glycosylase treatment, a first 18-cycle PCR with universal primers M1SS and BC2_uni_R was performed on all cDNA. The original pipeline was this. For normalization, 1 million high-quality reads, each with a distinct molecular identifier, were randomly selected from each sample. Instead of being binned into consensus sequences, reads that shared molecular identifiers were thrown out. MiTCR, run with a Q25 quality threshold and the strictest error-elimination algorithm, handled CDR3 identification, clonotype clustering and error correction. A nonparametric unseen species model with Euler transformation was used to estimate lower-bound total TCR beta diversity. TCRdb passed the public sequencing reads through fastp at Q25 and MiXCR, retaining productive beta sequences. Rows matching on CDR3 protein sequence are summarized as one entry with the most common DNA and genes. These V and J calls rely on TCRdb rather than the paper's analysis. The sample records hundreds of thousands of distinct CDR3 sequences, around 42% of which are singletons. About a fifth of the sample is held by the ten biggest clonotypes.

Broad study findings and their caveats: Compared with the aged group, more naive CD4+ T cells, fewer expanded clones and increased TCR diversity were shown by the long-lived group, suggesting age selection. Since profiling was done on bulk unsorted PBMCs, naive and antigen-experienced compartments could not be conclusively compared. Estimates of total diversity from one million sequenced T cells were regarded as lower bounds and underestimates. Donor CMV infection status was unknown, potentially confounding age-related changes in expanded clonotypes. There was a strong correlation between observed TCR beta diversity and the percentage of naive T cells measured by flow cytometry. As age increased, observed TCR beta diversity per million T cells dropped in a roughly linear way, and a significant reduction was already evident by age 40.

A few counts support this clonotype. Which antigen it targets is not known. The input lacks base qualities; no much larger clone sits a single base away. The donors were roughly 40 Caucasian individuals from Russia, aged 6 to 90 years, who were systemically healthy. Approximately 9.7 milliliters of peripheral blood were drawn from each donor into EDTA-treated Vacutainer tubes. Ficoll-Paque density-gradient centrifugation was used to isolate PBMCs, with at least 6.5 million per sample. Trizol reagent was used to extract total RNA from PBMCs, with at least 5.5 micrograms per sample. For every donor, flow cytometry on a PBMC aliquot measured the percentage of naive CD45RAhigh/CD27high T cells. This clonotype was sampled from a man aged 55 to 70 in good health. Sequencing used blood.

The CDR3 sequence is CSVEDPDGGSVGYTF. The DNA sequence is TGCAGCGTTGAAGATCCCGACGGGGGCTCAGTGGGCTACACCTTC. The V and J genes are TRBV29-1 and TRBJ1-2; the D region possibly corresponds to TRBD1 (6 bases align). From a lookup of the germline V gene, CDR1 and CDR2 are SQVTM and ANQGSEA. The CDR3 holds 15 amino acids from the cysteine to the phenylalanine. The entry retains the CDR3 DNA only, 45 bases that are in frame from base 1. V is clipped by 0 bases and J by 8 bases, and the sequence between their germline boundaries is 19 bases long. Joined to the reference TRBV29-1 and TRBJ1-2 proteins, this CDR3 gives the full variable domain: SAVISQKPSRDICQRGTSLTIQCQVDSQVTMMFWYRQQPGQSLTLIATANQGSEATYESGFVIDKFPISRPNLTFSTLTVSNMSPEDSSIYLCSVEDPDGGSVGYTFGSGTRLTVV.